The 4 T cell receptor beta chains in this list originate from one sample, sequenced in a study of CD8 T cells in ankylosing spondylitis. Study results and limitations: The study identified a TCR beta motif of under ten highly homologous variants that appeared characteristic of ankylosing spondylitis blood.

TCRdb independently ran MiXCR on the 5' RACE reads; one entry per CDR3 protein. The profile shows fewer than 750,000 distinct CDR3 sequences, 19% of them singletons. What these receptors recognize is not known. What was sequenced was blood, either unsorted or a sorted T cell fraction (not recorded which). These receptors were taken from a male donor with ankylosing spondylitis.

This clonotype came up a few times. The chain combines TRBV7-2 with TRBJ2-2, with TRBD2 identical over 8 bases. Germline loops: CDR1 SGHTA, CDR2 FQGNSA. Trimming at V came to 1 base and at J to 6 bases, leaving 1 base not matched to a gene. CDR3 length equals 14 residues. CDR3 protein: CASSLVSGAGELFF. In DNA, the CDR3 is TGTGCCAGCAGCTTAGTTAGCGGGGCCGGGGAGCTGTTTTTT.

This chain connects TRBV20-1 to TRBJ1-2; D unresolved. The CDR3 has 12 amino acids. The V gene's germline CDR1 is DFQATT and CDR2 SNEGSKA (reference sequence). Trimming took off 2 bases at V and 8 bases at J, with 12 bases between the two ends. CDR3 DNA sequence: TGCAGTGCTAGATCCTCCGGTTGGGGCTACACCTTC. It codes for CSARSSGWGYTF.

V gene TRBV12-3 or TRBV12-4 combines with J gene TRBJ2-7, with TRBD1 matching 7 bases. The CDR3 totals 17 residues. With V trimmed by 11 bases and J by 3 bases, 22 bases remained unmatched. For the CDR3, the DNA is TGTGCCTTCAGTTTGGGACCCCACAGGGGTTCCGGCTACGAGCAGTACTTC. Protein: CAFSLGPHRGSGYEQYF.

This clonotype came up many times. In DNA form, the CDR3 reads TGTGCCAGCAGTGAAATAGCGGGGGGTCAAGAGACCCAGTACTTC. Protein sequence: CASSEIAGGQETQYF. V is TRBV6-4 and J is TRBJ2-5; TRBD2 matches 10 bases. V lost 3 bases and J lost 2; bases outside the gene matches: 3. CDR1 MRHNA and CDR2 SNTAGT come from the germline V gene. This CDR3 has 15 residues.